Below are 6 T cell receptor beta chains sequenced from a single sample in a study of memory CD4+ T cells and cytomegalovirus serostatus. Clones were read by immunoSEQ multiplex PCR, and TCRdb kept only the in-frame ones, dropping some. The repertoire holds some 53,000 clones, with roughly 78% as singletons. Single viable CD3+CD4+CD8-CD45RO+ cells were sorted as the memory CD4+ T cells. Material: memory CD4+ T cells from blood. The receptors stem from an adult in good health and CMV-seronegative.

The chain employs TRBV6-5 and TRBJ2-7; D remains unclear. The CDR3 has 14 amino acids. V was shortened by 0 bases and J by 6 bases, with 12 bases between the two germline ends. Looked up from germline, CDR1 is MNHEY and CDR2 is SVGAGI. The chain's CDR3 is CASSYSKVSLEQYF. The CDR3 region has the DNA TGTGCCAGCAGTTACTCGAAAGTATCGCTCGAGCAGTACTTC.

The chain employs TRBV2 and TRBJ1-2; D gene unclear. The germline gives CDR1 SNHLY, CDR2 FYNNEI. Trimming cost V 6 bases and J 3 bases, with 11 bases left between them. The CDR3 sequence is 13 residues long. DNA of the CDR3: TGTGCCAGCAGCCGAGCCGGATACTATGGCTACACCTTC. Protein sequence: CASSRAGYYGYTF.

The V and J genes are TRBV5-4 and TRBJ1-1; D unclear. Trimming took off 5 bases at V and 6 bases at J, with 20 bases between the two ends. From germline, CDR1 is SGHNT and CDR2 YYREEE (reference sequence). This CDR3 region has 15 residues. This CDR3 is CASSQSKSSYAEAFF. DNA of the CDR3: TGTGCCAGCAGTCAATCGAAAAGCTCTTACGCTGAAGCTTTCTTT.

This chain uses TRBV5-1 with TRBJ2-5, with 7 bases aligning to TRBD1. V lost 0 bases, J lost 2 bases, and 4 bases stayed unmatched. CDR3 length: 15 residues. Germline V gene sequence: CDR1 SGHRS, CDR2 YFSETQ. The CDR3: CASSLGGGRQETQYF. The CDR3 DNA reads TGCGCCAGCAGCTTGGGAGGGGGCCGGCAAGAGACCCAGTACTTC.

This chain links TRBV6-5 with TRBJ1-2; unclear D gene. V was clipped by 6 bases and J by 1 base, with 6 bases between them. The CDR3 covers 12 residues. CDR1 and CDR2 (germline): MNHEY, SVGAGI. The CDR3 DNA reads as TGTGCCAGCAGGAAGGATAACTATGGCTACACCTTC. Translation gives CASRKDNYGYTF.

This clone occurred a few times. This rearrangement joins TRBV10-3 to TRBJ2-7; TRBD2 might be the D (5 bases). CDR1 is ENHRY and CDR2 is SYGVKD in the germline V gene. CDR3 length: 17 amino acids. V lost 3 bases and J 3 bases, leaving 21 bases between the germline ends. CDR3 region: CAISEGSERRGYYEQYF. CDR3 DNA sequence: TGTGCCATCAGTGAAGGCTCCGAACGACGGGGATACTACGAGCAGTACTTC.